This is a list of T cell receptor beta chains from one sample in a study of Graves' ophthalmopathy and Graves' hyperthyroidism. TCRdb re-called the multiplex PCR reads with MiXCR, one entry per CDR3 protein. The sample includes under 250,000 distinct CDR3 sequences, 20% to 25% seen only once; the top ten take around 40%. Sequenced input: peripheral blood. Receptor source: a woman aged 50 to 65 with Graves' ophthalmopathy. The CDR3 runs from the conserved cysteine through the conserved F or W. D genes are given only for firm matches. Rows may omit the clone size; those that give it use once, few, many or a size class.

v_call	j_call	clone_size	d_call	cdr3_aa	cdr3_nt
TRBV5-1	TRBJ1-3	many	-	CAKTDLLWNTIYF	TGCGCCAAAACCGACCTATTGTGGAACACCATATATTTT
TRBV7-8	TRBJ1-2	many	-	CASSLDGNSAAGYTF	TGTGCCAGCAGCTTAGACGGTAACAGTGCCGCTGGCTACACCTTC
TRBV2	TRBJ1-5	many	-	CASNSDGANQPQHF	TGTGCCAGCAATTCCGACGGAGCCAATCAGCCCCAGCATTTT
TRBV7-3	TRBJ1-2	many	-	CASSPMPGGSYGYTF	TGTGCCAGCAGCCCGATGCCGGGAGGGAGCTATGGCTACACCTTC
TRBV6-1	TRBJ1-6	many	-	CASGENNSPLHF	TGTGCCAGCGGCGAAAATAATTCACCCCTCCACTTT
TRBV7-2	TRBJ2-2	many	-	CASTKGVELFF	TGTGCCAGCACGAAGGGGGTGGAGCTGTTTTTT
TRBV6-2/TRBV6-3	TRBJ2-7	many	-	CASSYSKVGEQYF	TGTGCCAGCAGTTATTCGAAAGTGGGCGAGCAGTACTTC
TRBV6-1	TRBJ2-7	many	-	CASSEAASYEQYF	TGTGCCAGCAGTGAAGCGGCTAGCTACGAGCAGTACTTC
TRBV27	TRBJ1-1	many	TRBD1	CASSSLDRGPTEAFF	TGTGCCAGCAGTTCTTTGGACAGGGGGCCCACTGAAGCTTTCTTT
TRBV19	TRBJ2-2	many	-	CASRVPETATNTGELFF	TGTGCCAGTAGAGTCCCTGAGACAGCTACGAACACCGGGGAGCTGTTTTTT
TRBV5-1	TRBJ2-7	-	-	CASSIGTPGDEQYF	TGCGCCAGCAGCATCGGGACTCCAGGCGACGAGCAGTACTTC
TRBV20-1	TRBJ2-7	-	TRBD1	CSAPKRTPGQGYEQYF	TGCAGTGCCCCGAAACGGACCCCGGGACAGGGCTACGAGCAGTACTTC
TRBV12-3/TRBV12-4	TRBJ1-1	many	-	CASKTNTEAFF	TGTGCCAGCAAAACGAACACTGAAGCTTTCTTT
TRBV29-1	TRBJ2-7	many	TRBD2	CSVEDPGSGSYEQYF	TGCAGCGTTGAAGATCCTGGTAGCGGGAGTTACGAGCAGTACTTC
TRBV5-1	TRBJ2-5	many	-	CASSLQAEETQYF	TGCGCCAGCAGCCTACAGGCCGAAGAGACCCAGTACTTC
TRBV24-1	TRBJ2-7	many	TRBD2	CATSDTPALAGERGEQYF	TGTGCCACCAGTGACACTCCGGCACTAGCGGGCGAGCGTGGGGAGCAGTACTTC
TRBV5-1	TRBJ2-6	many	-	CASSFSLTGANVLTF	TGCGCCAGCAGCTTTTCGTTAACTGGGGCCAACGTCCTGACTTTC
TRBV6-4	TRBJ1-2	many	TRBD1	CASSTGGAWGYTF	TGTGCCAGCAGCACAGGGGGCGCTTGGGGCTACACCTTC
TRBV6-5	TRBJ2-7	-	TRBD1	CASSSTGTGNYEQYF	TGTGCCAGCAGTTCGACGGGGACAGGAAACTACGAGCAGTACTTC
TRBV6-5	TRBJ2-5	few	-	CASSYSGLTKETQYF	TGTGCCAGCAGTTACTCAGGACTCACAAAGGAGACCCAGTACTTC
TRBV4-1	TRBJ1-5	many	-	CASSPLGESGNQPQHF	TGCGCCAGCAGCCCCTTGGGTGAGAGTGGCAATCAGCCCCAGCATTTT
TRBV6-1	TRBJ1-2	many	TRBD1	CASRESRTGGIYGYTF	TGTGCCAGCAGGGAAAGCCGGACAGGGGGAATTTATGGCTACACCTTC
TRBV6-1	TRBJ2-2	-	TRBD1	CASSLGQGEVGELFF	TGTGCCAGCAGTCTGGGACAGGGGGAGGTCGGGGAGCTGTTTTTT
TRBV3-1	TRBJ1-2	many	-	CASSQDLYGDNYGYTF	TGTGCCAGCAGCCAAGATTTATACGGGGACAACTATGGCTACACCTTC
TRBV6-1	TRBJ2-2	-	-	CASSRNLATTNTGELFF	TGTGCCAGCAGTCGGAATCTAGCGACCACGAACACCGGGGAGCTGTTTTTT
TRBV5-8	TRBJ2-5	many	TRBD1	CASSFGDRAQETQYF	TGTGCCAGCAGCTTTGGAGACAGGGCCCAAGAGACCCAGTACTTC
TRBV6-1	TRBJ1-5	-	TRBD1	CASRGQGDQPQHF	TGTGCCAGCCGGGGACAGGGGGACCAGCCCCAGCATTTT
TRBV30	TRBJ1-1	many	-	CAWSGTSNTEAFF	TGTGCCTGGAGTGGGACTTCGAACACTGAAGCTTTCTTT